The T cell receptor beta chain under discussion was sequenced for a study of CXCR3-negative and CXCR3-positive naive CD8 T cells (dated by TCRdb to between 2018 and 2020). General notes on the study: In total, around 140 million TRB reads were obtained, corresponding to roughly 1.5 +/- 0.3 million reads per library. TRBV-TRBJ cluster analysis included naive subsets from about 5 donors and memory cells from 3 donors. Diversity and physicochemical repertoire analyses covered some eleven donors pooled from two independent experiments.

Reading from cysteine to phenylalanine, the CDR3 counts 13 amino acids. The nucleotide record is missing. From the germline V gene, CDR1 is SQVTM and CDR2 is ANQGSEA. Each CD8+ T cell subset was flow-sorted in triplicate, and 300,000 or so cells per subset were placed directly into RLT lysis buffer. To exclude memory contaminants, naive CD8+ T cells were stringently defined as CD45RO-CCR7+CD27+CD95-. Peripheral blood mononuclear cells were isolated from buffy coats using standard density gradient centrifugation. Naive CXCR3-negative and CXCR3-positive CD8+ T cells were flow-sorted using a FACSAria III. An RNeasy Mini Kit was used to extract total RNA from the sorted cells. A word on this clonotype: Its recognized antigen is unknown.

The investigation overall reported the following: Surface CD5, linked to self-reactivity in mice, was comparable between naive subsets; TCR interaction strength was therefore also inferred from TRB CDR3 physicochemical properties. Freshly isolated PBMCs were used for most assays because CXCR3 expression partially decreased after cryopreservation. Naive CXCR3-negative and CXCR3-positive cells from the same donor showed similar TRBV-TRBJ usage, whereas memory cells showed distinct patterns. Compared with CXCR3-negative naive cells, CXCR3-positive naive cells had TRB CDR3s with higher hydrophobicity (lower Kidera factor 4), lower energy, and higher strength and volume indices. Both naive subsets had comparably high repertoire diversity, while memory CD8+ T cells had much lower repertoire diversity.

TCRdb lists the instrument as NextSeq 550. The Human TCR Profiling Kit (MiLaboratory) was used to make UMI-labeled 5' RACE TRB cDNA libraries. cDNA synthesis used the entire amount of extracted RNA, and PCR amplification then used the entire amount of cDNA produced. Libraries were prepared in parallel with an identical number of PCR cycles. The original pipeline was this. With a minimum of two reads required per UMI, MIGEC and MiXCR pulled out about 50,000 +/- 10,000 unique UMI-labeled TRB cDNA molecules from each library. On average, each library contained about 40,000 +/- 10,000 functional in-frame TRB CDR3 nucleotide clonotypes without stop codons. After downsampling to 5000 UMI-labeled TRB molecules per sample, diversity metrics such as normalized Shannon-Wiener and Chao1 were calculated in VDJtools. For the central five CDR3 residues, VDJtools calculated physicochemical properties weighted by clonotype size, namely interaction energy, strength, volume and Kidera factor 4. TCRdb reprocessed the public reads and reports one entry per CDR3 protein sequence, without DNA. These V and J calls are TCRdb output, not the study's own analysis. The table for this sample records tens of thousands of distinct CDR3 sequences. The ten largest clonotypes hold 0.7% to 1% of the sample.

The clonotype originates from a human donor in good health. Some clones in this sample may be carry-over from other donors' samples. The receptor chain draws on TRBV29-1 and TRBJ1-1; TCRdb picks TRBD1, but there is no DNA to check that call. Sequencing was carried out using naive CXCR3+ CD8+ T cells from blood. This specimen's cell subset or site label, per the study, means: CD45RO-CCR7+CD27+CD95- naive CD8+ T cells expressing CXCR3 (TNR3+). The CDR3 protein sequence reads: CSVIDSSPGEAFF.